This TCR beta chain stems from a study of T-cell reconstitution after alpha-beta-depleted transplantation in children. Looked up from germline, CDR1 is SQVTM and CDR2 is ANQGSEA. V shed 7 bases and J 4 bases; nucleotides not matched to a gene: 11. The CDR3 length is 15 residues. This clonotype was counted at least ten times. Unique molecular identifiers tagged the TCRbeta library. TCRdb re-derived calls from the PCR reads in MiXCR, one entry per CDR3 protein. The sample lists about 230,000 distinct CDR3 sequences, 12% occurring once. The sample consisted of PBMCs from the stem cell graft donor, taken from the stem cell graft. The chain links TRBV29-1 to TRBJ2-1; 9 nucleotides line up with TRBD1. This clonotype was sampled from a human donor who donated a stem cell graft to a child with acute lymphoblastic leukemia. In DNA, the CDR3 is TGCAGCGGGGAAAAGCGGGACAGGGCTTACAATGAGCAGTTCTTC. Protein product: CSGEKRDRAYNEQFF.